These 18 T cell receptor beta chains came from one sample sequenced in a study of blood T cell repertoires in COVID-19. The protocol was immunoSEQ multiplex PCR, while the TCRdb copy is restricted to in-frame clones and leaves out a portion. The table records around 390,000 clones, around nine tenths of them present only once. Sequencing was performed on PBMCs or T cells enriched from blood (not recorded which). Receptors were obtained from a woman in her forties or fifties who had recovered from COVID-19.

In its sample, this clone was seen once. The chain couples TRBV6-2 or TRBV6-3 to TRBJ1-5; D is undetermined. The germline gives CDR1 MNHEY, CDR2 SVGEGT. The CDR3 totals 14 residues. V lost 4 bases, J lost 2 bases, and 9 bases lay in between. Written as DNA, the CDR3 is TGTGCCAGCAGTTCGGGATCCCGCAATCAGCCCCAGCATTTT. This sequence encodes CASSSGSRNQPQHF.

This clone was detected only a few times. This chain joins TRBV5-1 and TRBJ1-2; maybe TRBD1 (6 bases). The CDR3 has 13 amino acids. V was pared by 5 bases and J by 2 bases, with 10 bases between. The germline gives CDR1 SGHRS, CDR2 YFSETQ. This CDR3 reads CASRTDSNYGYTF. The DNA of the CDR3 is TGCGCCAGCAGGACGGACAGCAACTATGGCTACACCTTC.

The rearrangement joins TRBV12-3 or TRBV12-4 to TRBJ1-2; no clear D gene. The V end was cut by 6 bases, the J end by 8 bases, with 13 bases between. The CDR3 runs 12 residues. This chain's CDR3 is CASSTNGRGYTF. CDR3 DNA sequence: TGTGCCAGCAGCACGAACGGTCGGGGCTACACCTTC.

The chain recombines TRBV7-2 with TRBJ1-2; D not certain. V lost 8 bases to trimming and J lost 2 bases, with 15 bases between them. The germline CDR1 and CDR2 sequences are SGHTA and FQGNSA. The CDR3 has 14 amino acids. CDR3 bases: TGTGCCAGCCTCGATATGGGAGGGAACTATGGCTACACCTTC. Translated, it gives CASLDMGGNYGYTF.

The gene calls are TRBV2 and TRBJ2-3; D uncertain. Looked up from germline, CDR1 is SNHLY and CDR2 is FYNNEI. There are 10 residues in the CDR3. The germline V and J ends were trimmed by 9 bases and 6 bases, with 7 bases remaining between them. The CDR3 DNA follows: TGTGCCAGTTACTGGGATACGCAGTATTTT. Protein sequence: CASYWDTQYF.

This chain joins TRBV13 and TRBJ1-2; TRBD1 is a possible D gene (5 bases). The germline V gene encodes CDR1 PRHDT and CDR2 FYEKMQ (reference sequence). The germline V and J ends were trimmed by 2 bases and 8 bases, with 12 bases remaining between them. This CDR3 is built from 13 residues. CDR3 loop: CASSLTGGGGYTF. In DNA, the CDR3 is TGTGCCAGCAGCTTAACCGGGGGAGGCGGCTACACCTTC. Complete variable domain (other parts from reference TRBV13 and TRBJ1-2): AAGVIQSPRHLIKEKRETATLKCYPIPRHDTVYWYQQGPGQDPQFLISFYEKMQSDKGSIPDRFSAQQFSDYHSELNMSSLELGDSALYFCASSLTGGGGYTFGSGTRLTVV.

V and J are TRBV6-5 and TRBJ1-1, with D perhaps matching TRBD1 (6 bases). Germline CDR1 reads MNHEY; CDR2 reads SVGAGI. V lost 7 bases and J 0 bases, leaving 15 bases between the germline ends. This CDR3 is built from 15 residues. The CDR3 DNA is TGTGCCAGCACCACAGGGAGAAGGTTGAACACTGAAGCTTTCTTT. It specifies CASTTGRRLNTEAFF.

The chain recombines TRBV7-8 with TRBJ1-1, with 7 bases lining up with TRBD1. The CDR3 length is 14 residues. CDR1 and CDR2 (germline): SGHVS, FQNEAQ. Germline trimming cut 5 bases from V and 1 base from J; bases unmatched to any gene: 4. CDR3 coding DNA: TGTGCCAGCAGCGTGGGACAGCCGAACACTGAAGCTTTCTTT. It yields the protein CASSVGQPNTEAFF.

The rearrangement joins TRBV6-2 or TRBV6-3 to TRBJ2-2; a possible D gene is TRBD1 (5 bases). Germline V lookup: CDR1 MNHEY, CDR2 SVGEGT. The CDR3 contains 17 residues. Trimming took 1 base from V and 1 from J, leaving 13 bases between them. The chain's CDR3 is CASSYLGRGGNTGELFF. CDR3 nucleotide sequence: TGTGCCAGCAGTTACTTGGGGCGCGGTGGGAACACCGGGGAGCTGTTTTTT.

V gene TRBV11-3 combines with J gene TRBJ2-2, with 7 bases matching TRBD2. J lost 5 bases, V lost 5 bases, and 11 bases had no gene match. The germline gives CDR1 SGHNT, CDR2 YENEEA. The CDR3 covers 16 residues. Here the CDR3 reads CASSGGSASGTGELFF. CDR3 coding DNA: TGTGCCAGCAGCGGGGGGTCGGCTAGCGGTACCGGGGAGCTGTTTTTT. Based on the CDR3 plus reference TRBV11-3 and TRBJ2-2, the full variable domain is EAGVVQSPRYKIIEKKQPVAFWCNPISGHNTLYWYLQNLGQGPELLIRYENEEAVDDSQLPKDRFSAERLKGVDSTLKIQPAELGDSAVYLCASSGGSASGTGELFFGEGSRLTVL.

This chain uses TRBV6-5 with TRBJ2-3; D is possibly TRBD1 (6 bases). The V end lost 6 bases, the J end lost 5 bases, and 18 bases lay between the germline ends. This CDR3 contains 15 residues. Germline CDR1 is MNHEY and CDR2 is SVGAGI. The CDR3 DNA is TGTGCCAGCAGGTCCAGTTCCGGGACAAGAGATACGCAGTATTTT. Its protein is CASRSSSGTRDTQYF.

This clone was observed once. The J gene is TRBJ1-2, the V gene TRBV15; 8 nucleotides match TRBD1. The CDR3 loop spans 16 amino acids. The germline V gene has CDR1 LNHNV and CDR2 YYDKDF (reference sequence). Germline trimming cut 5 bases from V and 3 bases from J; bases unmatched to any gene: 11. CDR3 sequence: CATSPPGQASYYGYTF. In DNA form, the CDR3 reads TGTGCCACCAGCCCTCCGGGACAGGCCTCCTACTATGGCTACACCTTC.

The rearrangement links TRBV28 to TRBJ2-3; 12 bases map to TRBD2. V gave up 7 bases and J gave up 8 bases; unmatched junction bases: 10. The CDR3 has 15 amino acids. CDR1 MDHEN and CDR2 SYDVKM come from the germline V gene. The CDR3 loop is CASTVTSGGLGTQYF. CDR3 sequence (DNA): TGTGCCAGCACCGTGACTAGCGGGGGCTTAGGTACGCAGTATTTT.

The genes are TRBV18 and TRBJ1-1, with TRBD1 matching over 9 bases. Germline CDR1 and CDR2: KGHSH and LQKENI. V was pared by 5 bases and J by 1 base, with 8 bases of the junction left unmatched. The CDR3 loop spans 16 amino acids. The CDR3 bases are TGTGCCAGCTCATCGTCCATGGACAGGGGGAACACTGAAGCTTTCTTT. Translated, it gives CASSSSMDRGNTEAFF.

The rearrangement links TRBV7-6 to TRBJ1-4; D gene uncertain. Trimming stripped 6 bases from V and 8 bases from J, with 19 bases between. Germline CDR1 reads SGHVS; CDR2 reads FNYEAQ. The CDR3 runs 15 residues. The DNA of the CDR3 is TGTGCCAGCAGTCAACCGCGGGTTGGCGGGGAAAAACTGTTTTTT. Translating gives CASSQPRVGGEKLFF.

The chain is built from TRBV30 and TRBJ1-2, with 7 nucleotides matching TRBD1. CDR1 is GTSNPN, CDR2 SVGIG, per germline (reference sequence). This CDR3 comprises 12 residues. The trim removed 5 bases at V and 8 bases at J, leaving 8 bases unmatched. CDR3 nucleotides: TGTGCCTGGGAACAGGGGAAGGACGGCTACACCTTC. It is translated as CAWEQGKDGYTF.

The chain carries TRBV5-1 and TRBJ2-7; possible D gene TRBD2, 6 bases. The CDR3 consists of 13 residues. V was clipped by 3 bases and J by 4 bases, with 11 bases between them. Germline V gene data show CDR1 as SGHRS and CDR2 as YFSETQ. The CDR3 spells CASSSAGGYEQYF. DNA of the CDR3: TGCGCCAGCAGCTCCGCCGGGGGATACGAGCAGTACTTC.

J is TRBJ2-1 and V is TRBV11-1; 9 bases are a match to TRBD2. Germline V gene lookup returns CDR1 SGHAT and CDR2 FQDESV (reference sequence). There are 16 residues in the CDR3. Germline trimming cut 5 bases from V and 0 bases from J; bases unmatched to any gene: 5. CDR3 region: CASSRGGASSYNEQFF. The CDR3 DNA is TGTGCCAGCAGCCGCGGGGGGGCGAGCTCCTACAATGAGCAGTTCTTC.